These 3 T cell receptor beta chains came from one sample sequenced in a study of T-cell reconstitution after alpha-beta-depleted transplantation in children (dated by TCRdb to the mid-2010s). According to the study, the label for this sample's treatment or condition signals: allogeneic hematopoietic cell transplantation with graft depleted of TCRalphabeta T cells and CD19 B cells. The library was prepared using PCR. Data came from an Illumina HiSeq 2500. Molecular barcoding was employed in the preparation of TCR libraries, with unique molecular identifiers being used to normalize TCRbeta repertoire quantification. The raw public data were reprocessed by TCRdb itself: fastp quality trimming at Q25, MiXCR clonotype calling, in-frame beta chains only. CDR3 protein sequences are deduplicated, and each keeps its most common genes and DNA. This sample has hundreds of thousands of distinct CDR3 sequences in its table, and 13% of those were observed once. The ten largest account for about 2% of the sample.

The starting material was PBMCs, mostly from graft donor cells, obtained 360 days after TCRalphabeta/CD19-depleted stem cell transplant. These receptors originate from a male patient younger than 18 who had a stem cell transplant for acute myeloid leukemia, so the T cells may come from the graft donor.

Ten or more counts support this clonotype. J is TRBJ2-4 and V is TRBV5-1; 7 nucleotides align to TRBD1. Germline assignment: CDR1 SGHRS and CDR2 YFSETQ. The CDR3 length is 13 residues. V was clipped by 0 bases and J by 8 bases; unmatched bases: 2. The CDR3 here is CASSLDRGDIQYF. CDR3 DNA sequence: TGCGCCAGCAGCTTGGACAGGGGTGACATTCAGTACTTC.

This clonotype has only a few counts. V is TRBV7-6 and J is TRBJ2-7; 10 nucleotides align to TRBD1. The CDR3 covers 16 residues. After removal of 5 bases from V and 1 base from J, the junction contained 8 bases not matched to a gene. The germline V gene has CDR1 SGHVS and CDR2 FNYEAQ. This chain's CDR3 is CASSAYGTGASYEQYF. The CDR3 coding sequence is TGTGCCAGCAGCGCCTACGGGACAGGGGCTTCCTACGAGCAGTACTTC.

J is TRBJ2-3 and V is TRBV6-5; D possibly corresponds to TRBD2 (5 bases). Trimming removed 2 bases from V and 3 bases from J, with 12 bases in between. This CDR3 is 15 amino acids long. From germline, CDR1 is MNHEY and CDR2 SVGAGI. CDR3 residues: CASSYVGVGTDTQYF. In nucleotides, the CDR3 is TGTGCCAGCAGTTACGTGGGAGTGGGTACAGATACGCAGTATTTT.